This TCR beta chain comes out of a study of tumor-infiltrating lymphocytes in primary liver carcinoma. Unsorted bulk tissue, roughly 20-32 mg of it, served as the source for co-extraction of RNA and DNA. In this sample, this clonotype turned up many times. The researchers produced TCR beta cDNA from approximately 0.45 ug total RNA with a constant-region primer. Library construction for TCR beta comprised three nested multiplex PCR rounds performed with slightly modified ARM-PCR. Researchers ran the first two PCR rounds for 10 cycles each with TRBV1-TRBV30 forward primers and a C-beta reverse primer. TCRdb called the multiplex PCR reads again in MiXCR, with one record for every CDR3 protein. The data show almost 55,000 distinct CDR3 sequences, with around three quarters seen just once and around 23% held by the top ten. This CDR3 spans 13 amino acids. With 6 bases removed from V and 4 bases from J, the gap between germline ends came to 12 bases. Germline V gene sequence: CDR1 MDHEN, CDR2 SYDVKM.

The chain links TRBV28 to TRBJ1-2, with D perhaps matching TRBD1 (5 bases). The sequencing input was liver tumor tissue from sampling region 2. Subset meaning: tumor region T2, inferior pole. The clonotype originates from a middle-aged man with primary liver carcinoma and hepatitis B virus infection. CDR3 loop: CASSQGEIYGYTF. Written as DNA, the CDR3 is TGTGCCAGCAGCCAAGGGGAAATCTATGGCTACACCTTC.